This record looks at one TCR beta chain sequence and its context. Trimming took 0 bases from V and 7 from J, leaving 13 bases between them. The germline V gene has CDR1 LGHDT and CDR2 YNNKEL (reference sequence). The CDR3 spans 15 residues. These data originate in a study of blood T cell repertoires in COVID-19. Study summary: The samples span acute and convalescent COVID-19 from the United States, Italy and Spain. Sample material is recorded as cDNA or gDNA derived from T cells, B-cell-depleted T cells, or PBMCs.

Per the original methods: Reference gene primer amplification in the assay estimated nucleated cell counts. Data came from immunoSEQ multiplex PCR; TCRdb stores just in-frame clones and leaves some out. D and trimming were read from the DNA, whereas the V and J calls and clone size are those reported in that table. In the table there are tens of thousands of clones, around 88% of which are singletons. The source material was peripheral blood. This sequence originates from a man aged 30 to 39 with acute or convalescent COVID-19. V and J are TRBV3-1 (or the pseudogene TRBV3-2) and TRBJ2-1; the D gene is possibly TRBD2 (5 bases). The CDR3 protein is CASSQERASWNEQFF. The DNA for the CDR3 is TGTGCCAGCAGCCAAGAGAGGGCCAGTTGGAATGAGCAGTTCTTC.